This T cell receptor beta chain was sequenced for a study of T-cell memory formation after mild COVID-19. Study overall: Most TCR clusters belonged to a single donor. Study results and caveats: From day 15 to 85, contracting clones were balanced between CD4 and CD8, whereas later expanders leaned toward CD4+.

The V end was cut by 4 bases, the J end by 7 bases, with 16 bases between. Germline CDR1 is LGHNA and CDR2 is YSLEER. The CDR3 is 15 residues long. This clonotype was seen ten or more times. Its cognate antigen is unknown. TCRdb called the 5' RACE reads again in MiXCR, with one record for every CDR3 protein. Among some 270,000 distinct CDR3 sequences listed, 15% to 17% were seen once. V gene TRBV4-3 combines with J gene TRBJ2-2, with D possibly TRBD1 on 6 matching bases. Sequencing used PBMCs or a T cell subset sorted from them (not recorded which). The clonotype originates from an adult woman who had mild COVID-19 (a few samples of this study predate the infection). Cell type and time point are not known. The CDR3 DNA sequence: TGCGCCAGCAGCCGAGGTGAACAGGGAAGCGGGGAGCTGTTTTTT. Its protein is CASSRGEQGSGELFF.